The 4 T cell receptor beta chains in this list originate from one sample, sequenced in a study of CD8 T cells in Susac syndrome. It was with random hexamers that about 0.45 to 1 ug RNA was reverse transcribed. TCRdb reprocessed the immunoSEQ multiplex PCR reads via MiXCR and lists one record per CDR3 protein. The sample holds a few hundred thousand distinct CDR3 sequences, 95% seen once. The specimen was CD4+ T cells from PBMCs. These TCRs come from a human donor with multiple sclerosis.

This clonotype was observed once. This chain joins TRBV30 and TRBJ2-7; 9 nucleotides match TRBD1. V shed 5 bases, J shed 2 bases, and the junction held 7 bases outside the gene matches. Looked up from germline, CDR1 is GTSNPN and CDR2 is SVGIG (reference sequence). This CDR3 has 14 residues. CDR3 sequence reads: CAWGGGTGPYEQYF. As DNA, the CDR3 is TGTGCCTGGGGGGGAGGGACAGGGCCCTACGAGCAGTACTTC.

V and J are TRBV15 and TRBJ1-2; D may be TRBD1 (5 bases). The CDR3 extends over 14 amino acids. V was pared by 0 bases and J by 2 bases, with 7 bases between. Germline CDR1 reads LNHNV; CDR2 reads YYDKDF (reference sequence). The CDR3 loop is CATSRDRDNYGYTF. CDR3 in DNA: TGTGCCACCAGCAGAGATCGGGACAACTATGGCTACACCTTC.

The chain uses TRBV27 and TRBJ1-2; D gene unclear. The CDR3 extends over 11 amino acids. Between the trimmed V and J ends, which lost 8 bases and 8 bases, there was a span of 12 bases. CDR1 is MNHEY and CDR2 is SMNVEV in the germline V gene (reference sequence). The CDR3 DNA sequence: TGTGCCAGCGGCCACCCGTACGGCTACACCTTC. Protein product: CASGHPYGYTF.

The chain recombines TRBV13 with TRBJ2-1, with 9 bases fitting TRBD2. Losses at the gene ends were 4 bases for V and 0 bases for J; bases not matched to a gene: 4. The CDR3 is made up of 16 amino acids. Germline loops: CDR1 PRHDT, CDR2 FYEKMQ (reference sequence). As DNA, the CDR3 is TGTGCCAGCAGCTACAGTAGCGGGAGCTCCTACAATGAGCAGTTCTTC. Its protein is CASSYSSGSSYNEQFF.